Here is one TCR beta chain with its context. Its antigen is not known. This sample was taken from a study of OX40 agonist ivuxolimab in advanced cancers. Study at large: Six ivuxolimab dose levels, 0.01 to 10 mg/kg, were given intravenously every 2 weeks. Three patients had partial responses: one hepatocellular carcinoma, two cutaneous melanoma.

The repertoire was sequenced with immunoSEQ multiplex PCR; TCRdb's copy has only in-frame clones and lacks some. The sample lists approximately 35,000 clones, more than 80% occurring once. CDR3 size: 14 residues. Germline assignment: CDR1 MGHRA and CDR2 YSYEKL. Trimming stripped 3 bases from V and 1 base from J, with 9 bases between. Study results and limitations: There was clonal expansion of CD4+ and CD8+ blood T cells by week 6 at 0.1 to 3.0 mg/kg.

The sequenced sample was CD4+ or CD8+ T cells sorted from blood, obtained in a trial of the OX40 agonist ivuxolimab. This TCR came from an adult with an advanced solid tumor such as melanoma, head and neck, liver or kidney cancer. The J gene is TRBJ2-5, the V gene TRBV4-1; no reliable D call. The CDR3 is CASSHPRFQETQYF. Here the CDR3 DNA reads TGCGCCAGCAGCCATCCACGGTTCCAAGAGACCCAGTACTTC.